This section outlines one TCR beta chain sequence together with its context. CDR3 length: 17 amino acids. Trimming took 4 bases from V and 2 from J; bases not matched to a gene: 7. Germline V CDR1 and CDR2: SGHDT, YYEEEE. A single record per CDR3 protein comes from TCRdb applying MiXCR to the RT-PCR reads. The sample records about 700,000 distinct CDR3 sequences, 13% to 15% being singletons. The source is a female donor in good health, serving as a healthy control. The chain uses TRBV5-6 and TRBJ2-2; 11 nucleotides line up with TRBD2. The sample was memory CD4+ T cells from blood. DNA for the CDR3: TGTGCCAGCAGCCTTCTTACTAGCGGGGGAAACACCGGGGAGCTGTTTTTT. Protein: CASSLLTSGGNTGELFF.